Listed below are T cell receptor beta chains from one sample, sequenced in a study of blood T cell repertoires in COVID-19. The repertoire was sequenced with immunoSEQ multiplex PCR; TCRdb's copy has only in-frame clones and lacks some. The data contain approximately 150,000 clones, around 81% of them singletons. Sequenced: peripheral blood. Source of these receptors: a woman aged 50 to 60 with acute or convalescent COVID-19. CDR3s include the opening cysteine and the closing phenylalanine or tryptophan. D genes are given only for firm matches. Clone size is not always given. Where it is, it says once, few, many or a class for expanded clones.

V	size	D	J	CDR3	DNA
TRBV7-9	.	TRBD1	TRBJ1-4	CASSSWTGRDEKLFF	TGTGCCAGCAGCTCCTGGACAGGGAGGGATGAAAAACTGTTTTTT
TRBV7-6	.	TRBD2	TRBJ2-1	CASSRASSGGAHEQFF	TGTGCCAGCAGCAGGGCGTCTAGCGGGGGGGCACATGAGCAGTTCTTC
TRBV3-1/TRBV3-2	.	TRBD2	TRBJ2-1	CASSQANYGGDYNEQFF	TGTGCCAGCAGCCAGGCTAATTACGGGGGGGACTACAATGAGCAGTTCTTC
TRBV9	.	TRBD1	TRBJ2-7	CASSKGQGAEEQYF	TGTGCCAGCAGCAAAGGACAGGGGGCGGAGGAGCAGTACTTC
TRBV18	few	TRBD1	TRBJ1-6	CASSPGQTNSPLHF	TGTGCCAGCTCACCGGGACAGACAAATTCACCCCTCCACTTT
TRBV27	.	.	TRBJ2-5	CASSIRPWWGTETQYF	TGTGCCAGCAGTATACGGCCTTGGTGGGGCACAGAGACCCAGTACTTC
TRBV7-2	.	TRBD2	TRBJ2-5	CASSGGLLAGGPQYF	TGTGCCAGCAGCGGAGGCCTACTAGCGGGGGGCCCTCAGTACTTC
TRBV11-2	.	.	TRBJ2-5	CASSLASADNQETQYF	TGTGCCAGCAGCTTAGCTTCAGCAGACAACCAAGAGACCCAGTACTTC
TRBV7-9	few	.	TRBJ2-2	CASSWRAGHTGELFF	TGTGCCAGCAGCTGGAGGGCAGGGCACACCGGGGAGCTGTTTTTT
TRBV7-6	.	TRBD1	TRBJ2-2	CASSLAGRRGPGELFF	TGTGCCAGCAGCTTAGCCGGTCGCAGGGGGCCGGGGGAGCTGTTTTTT